This entry describes one T cell receptor beta chain. Its antigen is unidentified. Each sample came from a Caucasian adult donor living in Nashville, Tennessee. CD4+ cells yielded CD45RA+ naive and CD45RA-negative memory subsets. These data are taken from a study of shared clonotypes between healthy human individuals. Looking at the study overall: Plates per donor: three CD4 naive, three CD4 memory, two CD8 naive, one CD8 memory. Findings and caveats of the study: Rarefaction gave evidence that sorted-subset sequencing remained incomplete despite large depth.

TCRdb's copy holds only in-frame clones and misses some; the assay was immunoSEQ multiplex PCR. The sample holds approximately 530,000 clones, about 96% seen once. Germline loops: CDR1 MNHNY, CDR2 SVGAGI (reference sequence). This CDR3 contains 14 residues. V lost 8 bases and J 0 bases, leaving 14 bases between the germline ends. The chain links TRBV6-6 to TRBJ2-7; D gene ambiguous. The sequenced material came from naive CD4+ T cells sorted from blood. This sample's subset: CD45RA+ positively selected. This TCR was sampled from a woman between 25 and 40 years old in good health. CDR3 in DNA: TGTGCCAGCCACCCCGGGCGCTACTCCTACGAGCAGTACTTC. As protein: CASHPGRYSYEQYF.